This TCR beta chain originates from a study of blood T cell repertoires in COVID-19. At the level of the study: The samples span acute and convalescent COVID-19 from the United States, Italy and Spain. Sources were T cells, B-cell-depleted T cells, or PBMCs; the material itself was cDNA or gDNA.

Original processing methods: Researchers report that nucleated cell counts were estimated from reference gene primer amplification. Sequencing was performed with immunoSEQ multiplex PCR; in TCRdb, only in-frame clones are kept and a portion is missing. D and trimming come from the DNA, and the V and J calls and clone size come from that table. The sample lists 150,000 or so clones, 84% occurring once. This CDR3 region has 16 residues. V lost 2 bases to trimming and J lost 5 bases, with 14 bases between them. Germline V gene sequence: CDR1 SGDLS, CDR2 YYNGEE. The rearrangement links TRBV9 to TRBJ1-6; D unclear. The sequence came from a human donor in a cohort sampled during active COVID-19. Material: peripheral blood. CDR3 nucleotide sequence: TGTGCCAGCAGCGTGCGTCCCGATAGTCATAATTCACCCCTCCACTTT. As protein: CASSVRPDSHNSPLHF.